Shown below are 16 T cell receptor beta chains from a single sample sequenced in a study of T cells in tuberculosis. Cells were sorted from thawed PBMC rested overnight and stained with GMM-loaded CD1B tetramer, viability dye and anti-CD3. The CD1B tetramers carried C32 glucose monomycolate purified from Rhodococcus equi. Produced via immunoSEQ multiplex PCR; TCRdb's table is partial and in-frame only. The sample includes 85,000 to 90,000 clones, approximately 90% of them seen just once. Sequenced sample: CD1b-GMM tetramer-negative cells sorted from PBMCs. Source of these receptors: an adult woman with latent tuberculosis.

The chain has TRBV6-5 and TRBJ2-5; D possibly corresponds to TRBD1 (5 bases). The tail of the sequence fits TRBJ2-7 better, so the J call may be wrong. The CDR3 is 14 amino acids. CDR1 is MNHEY and CDR2 is SVGAGI in the germline V gene. CDR3 nucleotide sequence: TGTGCCAGCAGTAGGGGCAGAACCCTCTACGAGCAGTACTTC. The encoded protein is CASSRGRTLYEQYF.

The V gene is TRBV6-1, the J gene TRBJ2-4; TRBD2 matches at 8 bases. The CDR3 covers 16 residues. V shed 2 bases, J shed 1 base, and the junction held 4 bases outside the gene matches. Looked up from germline, CDR1 is MNHNS and CDR2 is SASEGT. In DNA form, the CDR3 reads TGTGCCAGCAGTGAATTCGGGAGGGGTGCCAAAAACATTCAGTACTTC. Protein sequence: CASSEFGRGAKNIQYF.

J is TRBJ1-1 and V is TRBV2; D is unclear. With 7 bases removed from V and 1 base from J, the gap between germline ends came to 13 bases. CDR3 size: 14 residues. From germline, CDR1 is SNHLY and CDR2 FYNNEI. Here the CDR3 reads CASIGRHRNTEAFF. The CDR3 nucleotides are TGTGCCAGCATCGGAAGACATAGGAACACTGAAGCTTTCTTT.

The chain joins TRBV6-5 to TRBJ2-5, with D maybe TRBD2 (7 bases). The CDR3 totals 15 residues. Per the germline V gene, CDR1 is MNHEY and CDR2 is SVGAGI. V was trimmed by 2 bases and J by 2 bases, leaving 12 bases between them. CDR3 sequence reads: CASSYTGGPQETQYF. CDR3 DNA: TGTGCCAGCAGTTACACCGGGGGGCCTCAAGAGACCCAGTACTTC.

This sequence joins TRBV19 and TRBJ1-2; TRBD1 matches 8 bases. Germline CDR1 is LNHDA and CDR2 is SQIVND (reference sequence). The CDR3 is 15 amino acids. V shed 8 bases, J shed 2 bases, and the junction held 10 bases outside the gene matches. CDR3 region: CASRTGRGANYGYTF. CDR3 nucleotides: TGTGCCAGTCGGACAGGGAGAGGAGCAAACTATGGCTACACCTTC.

This rearrangement joins TRBV19 to TRBJ1-5, with 7 bases that match TRBD1. This CDR3 is 14 amino acids long. Germline CDR1 LNHDA, CDR2 SQIVND (reference sequence). V shed 4 bases and J 5 bases; nucleotides not matched to a gene: 5. CDR3 in DNA: TGTGCCAGTAGTACGACAGGGAGAGATCAGCCCCAGCATTTT. As protein: CASSTTGRDQPQHF.

This chain links TRBV28 with TRBJ2-7; 9 nucleotides match TRBD2. This CDR3 contains 15 residues. CDR1 is MDHEN, CDR2 SYDVKM, per germline. Germline trimming cut 5 bases from V and 6 bases from J; bases unmatched to any gene: 11. CDR3 DNA sequence: TGTGCCAGCAGTCTCAGCGGGGGGAAAGGGTCCGAGCAGTACGTC. Translated, it gives CASSLSGGKGSEQYV.

This chain joins TRBV30 and TRBJ1-5; 7 bases fit TRBD1. The CDR3 loop spans 14 amino acids. J was trimmed by 5 bases and V by 4 bases; bases with no gene match: 8. Germline-derived CDR1 and CDR2 are GTSNPN and SVGIG (reference sequence). For the CDR3, the DNA is TGTGCCTGGACTACGACAGGGCTAGATCAGCCCCAGCATTTT. Its translation: CAWTTTGLDQPQHF.

V usage is TRBV5-1 and J usage is TRBJ2-5; 11 bases are a match to TRBD2. The CDR3 is 15 residues long. Germline CDR1 is SGHRS and CDR2 is YFSETQ. Trimming cost V 2 bases and J 4 bases; bases outside gene matches: 4. CDR3 sequence reads: CASSFSGGAGETQYF. The CDR3 DNA reads TGCGCCAGCAGCTTTAGCGGGGGGGCCGGAGAGACCCAGTACTTC.

This chain links TRBV18 with TRBJ2-5; 7 nucleotides match TRBD1. Germline V gene sequence: CDR1 KGHSH, CDR2 LQKENI. V was clipped by 0 bases and J by 8 bases; unmatched bases: 15. CDR3 size: 17 residues. The CDR3 DNA reads as TGTGCCAGCTCACCACCTGTAGGGGGCGGCCCCAAATCAACCCAGTACTTC. Encoded protein: CASSPPVGGGPKSTQYF.

This chain joins TRBV27 and TRBJ1-2; D is undetermined. Germline CDR1 is MNHEY and CDR2 is SMNVEV (reference sequence). The length of the CDR3 is 14 residues. The V end was cut by 2 bases, the J end by 2 bases, with 9 bases between. The CDR3 protein is CASSLKAENYGYTF. Written as DNA, the CDR3 is TGTGCCAGCAGTTTAAAAGCGGAGAACTATGGCTACACCTTC.

This clone showed up just once. The rearrangement links TRBV18 to TRBJ2-3; 9 nucleotides line up with TRBD2. After removal of 4 bases from V and 0 bases from J, the junction contained 2 bases not matched to a gene. Germline V gene lookup returns CDR1 KGHSH and CDR2 LQKENI. This CDR3 contains 15 residues. CDR3 region: CASSQTSGSTDTQYF. The CDR3, as DNA: TGTGCCAGCTCACAGACTAGCGGAAGCACAGATACGCAGTATTTT.

The V and J genes are TRBV2 and TRBJ1-4; D perhaps matches TRBD1 (5 bases). V dropped 2 bases and J dropped 2 bases, with 12 bases sitting between them. The length of the CDR3 is 16 residues. CDR1 SNHLY and CDR2 FYNNEI come from the germline V gene. This CDR3 reads CASSELAAGTNEKLFF. The CDR3 DNA reads as TGTGCCAGCAGTGAATTGGCGGCAGGGACTAATGAAAAACTGTTTTTT.

The J gene is TRBJ2-5, the V gene TRBV11-1; TRBD2 might be the D (5 bases). This CDR3 has 14 amino acids. Looked up from germline, CDR1 is SGHAT and CDR2 is FQDESV (reference sequence). Trimming shortened V by 3 bases and J by 0 bases, and 8 bases separated the two germline ends. CDR3 loop: CASSLSGNQETQYF. The CDR3 DNA sequence: TGTGCCAGCAGCTTGTCCGGGAACCAAGAGACCCAGTACTTC.

The J gene is TRBJ2-3, the V gene TRBV30, with 12 bases that match TRBD2. This CDR3 has 18 residues. After removal of 7 bases from V and 0 bases from J, the junction contained 14 bases not matched to a gene. Germline V CDR1 and CDR2: GTSNPN, SVGIG (reference sequence). The CDR3 here is CAFSAGLAGGTSTDTQYF. CDR3 coding DNA: TGTGCCTTTTCGGCGGGGCTAGCGGGGGGGACTAGCACAGATACGCAGTATTTT.

V gene TRBV19 combines with J gene TRBJ2-7; no definite D call. Trimming took off 4 bases at V and 3 bases at J, with 10 bases between the two ends. This CDR3 contains 13 residues. Germline values: CDR1 LNHDA, CDR2 SQIVND (reference sequence). CDR3 nucleotides: TGTGCCAGTAGTACCTCCGGGTTCTACGAGCAGTACTTC. It yields the protein CASSTSGFYEQYF.